The 23 T cell receptor beta chains presented below share a single source sample, sequenced in a study of CXCR3-negative and CXCR3-positive naive CD8 T cells (dated 2019 in TCRdb). The sequencer was a NextSeq 550. The Human TCR Profiling Kit (MiLaboratory) was used to prepare UMI-labeled 5' RACE TRB cDNA libraries. TCRdb reprocessed the reads, and each CDR3 protein sequence is entered once, without DNA. The sample's clone listing holds around 40,000 distinct CDR3 sequences. Approximately 15% of the sample is in the top ten clones. Sequenced input: memory CD8+ T cells from blood. In the paper's terms, the cell subset or site label means: conventional CD8+ memory T cells (TMEM), sorted as controls. Receptors were obtained from a human donor in good health. Some clones in this sample may be carry-over from other donors' samples.

The CDR3 sequence is CASSVTGYVAEAFF. This sequence joins TRBV7-3 and TRBJ1-1. The CDR3 consists of 14 residues. CDR1 is SGHTA and CDR2 is FQGTGA in the germline V gene.

The J gene is TRBJ2-2, the V gene TRBV7-8; TCRdb designates TRBD2, a call that cannot be tested without DNA. The germline CDR1 and CDR2 sequences are SGHVS and FQNEAQ. This CDR3 spans 17 amino acids. The chain's CDR3 is CASSLASGLAGTGELFF.

The V call is TRBV25-1, the J call TRBJ2-7; the TRBD1 assignment by TCRdb is unverifiable without DNA. The CDR3 sequence is 13 residues long. From germline, CDR1 is MGHDK and CDR2 SYGVNS. CDR3 protein: CASSDRGRYEQYF.

This CDR3 is CSARSVTGQGPRYGYTF. V gene TRBV20-1 combines with J gene TRBJ1-2; the TCRdb D gene call, TRBD1, has no DNA to confirm it. The CDR3 loop spans 17 amino acids. Germline lookup yields CDR1 DFQATT and CDR2 SNEGSKA (reference sequence).

The J gene is TRBJ1-1, the V gene TRBV20-1. CDR1 DFQATT and CDR2 SNEGSKA come from the germline V gene (reference sequence). CDR3 size: 12 residues. CDR3 sequence: CSAPERELTAFF.

The V and J genes are TRBV7-2 and TRBJ2-7. Germline V gene data show CDR1 as SGHTA and CDR2 as FQGNSA. This CDR3 has 15 residues. CDR3 sequence reads: CASSFPRAMGYEQYF.

This chain links TRBV4-1 with TRBJ2-7; TCRdb lists TRBD1, though no DNA is available to test this call. In germline, CDR1 is MGHRA, CDR2 YSYEKL. The CDR3 has 15 amino acids. CDR3 loop: CASSQTRQGGYEQYF.

J is TRBJ1-1 and V is TRBV7-6; TCRdb outputs TRBD1, but without DNA this stays unchecked. There are 13 residues in the CDR3. The germline gives CDR1 SGHVS, CDR2 FNYEAQ. This CDR3 is CASSLEVGGGAFF.

The rearrangement joins TRBV5-1 to TRBJ2-3; TCRdb's D call, TRBD2, is unchecked because there is no DNA. The CDR3 consists of 15 residues. Germline CDR1 reads SGHRS; CDR2 reads YFSETQ. The CDR3 loop is CASSLGLAGEDTQYF.

This CDR3 reads CASSLAGATYNEQFF. This chain connects TRBV7-8 to TRBJ2-1; TCRdb's D call of TRBD1 is untestable without DNA. Germline V gives CDR1 SGHVS, CDR2 FQNEAQ. The CDR3 is 15 amino acids.

J is TRBJ2-1 and V is TRBV20-1; TCRdb selects TRBD2, and the lack of DNA leaves this call unchecked. CDR1 is DFQATT, CDR2 SNEGSKA, per germline (reference sequence). This CDR3 is 14 amino acids long. CDR3 loop: CSARAGGPYNEQFF.

This chain uses TRBV28 with TRBJ2-4; TCRdb reports TRBD1, a call that lacks DNA to check it against. Germline loops: CDR1 MDHEN, CDR2 SYDVKM. The CDR3 sequence is 16 residues long. The CDR3 here is CASSYPRGEAKNIQYF.

The chain links TRBV12-3 or TRBV12-4 to TRBJ2-7; the D call from TCRdb, TRBD2, cannot be confirmed without DNA. The CDR3 extends over 13 amino acids. CDR3 region: CASSGTVPYEQYF.

This rearrangement joins TRBV3-1 to TRBJ2-5. The CDR3 is 16 amino acids. Germline values: CDR1 LGHDT, CDR2 YNNKEL (reference sequence). The CDR3 sequence: CASSPPFGPDQETQYF.

This chain uses TRBV29-1 with TRBJ1-1. This CDR3 has 11 residues. Germline V gives CDR1 SQVTM, CDR2 ANQGSEA. The CDR3 sequence: CSVRGNTEAFF.

The chain links TRBV28 to TRBJ2-7; no DNA is available, so the TRBD1 call from TCRdb remains unchecked. Germline assignment: CDR1 MDHEN and CDR2 SYDVKM. This CDR3 has 14 amino acids. CDR3 in amino acids: CASSPGTVLDEQYF.

CDR3 amino acids: CSVALDYGYTF. This chain connects TRBV29-1 to TRBJ1-2. Germline loops: CDR1 SQVTM, CDR2 ANQGSEA. The CDR3 sequence is 11 residues long.

The gene calls are TRBV5-1 and TRBJ1-3. CDR1 SGHRS and CDR2 YFSETQ come from the germline V gene. The CDR3 contains 12 residues. This chain's CDR3 is CASSLNANTIYF. The entire variable domain, with the rest obtained from reference TRBV5-1 and TRBJ1-3, is as follows: KAGVTQTPRYLIKTRGQQVTLSCSPISGHRSVSWYQQTPGQGLQFLFEYFSETQRNKGNFPGRFSGRQFSNSRSEMNVSTLELGDSALYLCASSLNANTIYFGEGSWLTVV.

The rearrangement uses TRBV19 and TRBJ2-1; TCRdb gives TRBD2 as the D gene, but with no DNA this cannot be confirmed. Germline-derived CDR1 and CDR2 are LNHDA and SQIVND (reference sequence). The CDR3 extends over 15 amino acids. The CDR3 here is CASTLGRLGYNEQFF.

CDR3 sequence reads: CASSWRETQYF. The chain links TRBV7-2 to TRBJ2-5. The CDR3 covers 11 residues. From germline, CDR1 is SGHTA and CDR2 FQGNSA.

This chain links TRBV15 with TRBJ2-7; TCRdb designates TRBD1, a call that cannot be tested without DNA. The CDR3 totals 13 residues. CDR1 is LNHNV and CDR2 is YYDKDF in the germline V gene (reference sequence). CDR3 sequence reads: CATSQTGSYEQYF. Full variable domain (outside the CDR3, taken from reference TRBV15 and TRBJ2-7): DAMVIQNPRYQVTQFGKPVTLSCSQTLNHNVMYWYQQKSSQAPKLLFHYYDKDFNNEADTPDNFQSRRPNTSFCFLDIRSPGLGDTAMYLCATSQTGSYEQYFGPGTRLTVT.

The chain combines TRBV12-3 or TRBV12-4 with TRBJ2-5. This CDR3 spans 15 amino acids. This CDR3 is CASSLWGTGPETQYF.

The rearrangement joins TRBV6-5 to TRBJ2-3; the D gene TCRdb calls, TRBD2, cannot be checked with no DNA. Germline CDR1 MNHEY, CDR2 SVGAGI. The CDR3 runs to 14 residues. Here the CDR3 reads CASKGLADTDTQYF.